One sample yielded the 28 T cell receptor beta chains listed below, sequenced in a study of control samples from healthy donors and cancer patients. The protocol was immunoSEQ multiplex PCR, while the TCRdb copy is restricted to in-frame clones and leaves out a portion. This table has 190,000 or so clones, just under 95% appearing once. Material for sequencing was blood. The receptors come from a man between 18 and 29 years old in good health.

In nucleotides, the CDR3 is TGTGCCAGCAGCCAAAGGCACCCTCTTAATGAAAAACTGTTTTTT. Amino acid sequence: CASSQRHPLNEKLFF. The chain carries TRBV3-1 (or the pseudogene TRBV3-2) and TRBJ1-4, with unresolved D. The CDR3 extends over 15 amino acids. Trimming removed 2 bases at V and 4 bases at J, with 11 bases between. CDR1 LGHDT and CDR2 YNNKEL come from the germline V gene (reference sequence).

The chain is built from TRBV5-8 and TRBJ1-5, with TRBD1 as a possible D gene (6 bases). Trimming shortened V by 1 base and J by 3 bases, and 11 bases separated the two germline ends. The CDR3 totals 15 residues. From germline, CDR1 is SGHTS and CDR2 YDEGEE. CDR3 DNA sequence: TGTGCCAGCAGCTTGCCGGGGGCCAACAATCAGCCCCAGCATTTT. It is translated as CASSLPGANNQPQHF.

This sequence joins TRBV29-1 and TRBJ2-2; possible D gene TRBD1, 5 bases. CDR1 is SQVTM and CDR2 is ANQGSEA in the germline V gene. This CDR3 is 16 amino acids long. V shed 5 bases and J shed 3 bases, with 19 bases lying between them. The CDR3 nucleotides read TGCAGCGTTAAACGAGGAACAGGTATCGACACCGGGGAGCTGTTTTTT. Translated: CSVKRGTGIDTGELFF.

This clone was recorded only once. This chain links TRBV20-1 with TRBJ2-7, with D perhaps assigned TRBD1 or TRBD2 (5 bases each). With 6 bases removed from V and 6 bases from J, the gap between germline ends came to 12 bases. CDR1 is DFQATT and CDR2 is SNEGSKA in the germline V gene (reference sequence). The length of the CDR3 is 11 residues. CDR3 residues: CSAQGDAEQYF. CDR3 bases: TGCAGTGCCCAAGGGGACGCCGAGCAGTACTTC.

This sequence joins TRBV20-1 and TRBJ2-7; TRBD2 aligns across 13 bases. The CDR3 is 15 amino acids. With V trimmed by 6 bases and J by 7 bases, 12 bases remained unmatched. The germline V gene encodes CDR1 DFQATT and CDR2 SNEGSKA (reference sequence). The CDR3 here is CSASATSGGAWEQYF. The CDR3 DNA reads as TGCAGTGCCAGTGCTACTAGCGGGGGGGCCTGGGAGCAGTACTTC.

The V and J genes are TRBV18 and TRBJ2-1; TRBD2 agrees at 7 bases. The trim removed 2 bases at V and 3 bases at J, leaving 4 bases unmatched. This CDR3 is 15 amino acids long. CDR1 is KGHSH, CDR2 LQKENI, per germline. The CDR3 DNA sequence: TGTGCCAGCTCACCAGGAGCGGGGAGCTACAATGAGCAGTTCTTC. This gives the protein CASSPGAGSYNEQFF.

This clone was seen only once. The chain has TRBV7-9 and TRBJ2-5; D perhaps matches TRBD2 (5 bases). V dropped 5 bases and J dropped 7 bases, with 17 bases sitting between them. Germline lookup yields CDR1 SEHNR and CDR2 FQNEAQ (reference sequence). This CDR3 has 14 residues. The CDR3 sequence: CASSGTTAVATQYF. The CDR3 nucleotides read TGTGCCAGCAGCGGAACCACAGCGGTCGCGACCCAGTACTTC.

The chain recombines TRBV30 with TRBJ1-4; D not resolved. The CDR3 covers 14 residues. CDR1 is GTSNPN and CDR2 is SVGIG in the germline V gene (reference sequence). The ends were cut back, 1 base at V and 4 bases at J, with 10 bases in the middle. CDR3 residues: CAWSEGGLNEKLFF. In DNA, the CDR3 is TGTGCCTGGAGTGAGGGAGGGCTTAATGAAAAACTGTTTTTT.

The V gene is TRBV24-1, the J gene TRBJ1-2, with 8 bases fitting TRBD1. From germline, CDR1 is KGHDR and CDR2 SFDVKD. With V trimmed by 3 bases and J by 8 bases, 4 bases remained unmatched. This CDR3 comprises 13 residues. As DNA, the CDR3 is TGTGCCACCAGTGATAGACAGGGGCAAGGCTACACCTTC. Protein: CATSDRQGQGYTF.

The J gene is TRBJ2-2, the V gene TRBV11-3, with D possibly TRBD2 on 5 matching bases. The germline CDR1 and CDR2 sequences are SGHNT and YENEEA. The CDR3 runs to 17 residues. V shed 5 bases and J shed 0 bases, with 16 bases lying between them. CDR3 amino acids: CASSPSYGVANTGELFF. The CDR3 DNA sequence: TGTGCCAGCAGCCCATCATACGGGGTCGCGAACACCGGGGAGCTGTTTTTT.

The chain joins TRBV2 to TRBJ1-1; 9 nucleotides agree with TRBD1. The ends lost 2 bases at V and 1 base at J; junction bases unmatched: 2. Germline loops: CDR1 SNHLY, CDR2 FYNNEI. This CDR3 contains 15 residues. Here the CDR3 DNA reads TGTGCCAGCAGTGAACTGGGACAGGGGAACACTGAAGCTTTCTTT. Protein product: CASSELGQGNTEAFF.

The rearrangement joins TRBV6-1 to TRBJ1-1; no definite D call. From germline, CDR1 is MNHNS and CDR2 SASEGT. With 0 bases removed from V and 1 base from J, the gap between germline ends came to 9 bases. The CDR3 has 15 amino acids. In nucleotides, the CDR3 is TGTGCCAGCAGTGAAGCGCGACGGAAGAACACTGAAGCTTTCTTT. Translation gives CASSEARRKNTEAFF.

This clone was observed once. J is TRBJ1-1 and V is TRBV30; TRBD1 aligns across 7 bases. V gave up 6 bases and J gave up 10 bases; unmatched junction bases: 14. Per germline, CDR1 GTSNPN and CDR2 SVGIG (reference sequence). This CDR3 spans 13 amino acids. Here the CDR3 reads CACLDRVVRVAFF. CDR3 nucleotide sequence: TGTGCCTGTCTTGACAGGGTGGTTAGGGTAGCTTTCTTT. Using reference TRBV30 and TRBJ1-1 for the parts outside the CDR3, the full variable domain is SQTIHQWPATLVQPVGSPLSLECTVEGTSNPNLYWYRQAAGRGLQLLFYSVGIGQISSEVPQNLSASRPQDRQFILSSKKLLLSDSGFYLCACLDRVVRVAFFGQGTRLTVV.

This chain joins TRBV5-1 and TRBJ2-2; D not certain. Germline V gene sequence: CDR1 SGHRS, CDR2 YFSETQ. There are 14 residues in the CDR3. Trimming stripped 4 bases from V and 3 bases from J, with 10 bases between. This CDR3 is CASSDSLDTGELFF. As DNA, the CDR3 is TGCGCCAGCAGCGACTCACTCGACACCGGGGAGCTGTTTTTT.

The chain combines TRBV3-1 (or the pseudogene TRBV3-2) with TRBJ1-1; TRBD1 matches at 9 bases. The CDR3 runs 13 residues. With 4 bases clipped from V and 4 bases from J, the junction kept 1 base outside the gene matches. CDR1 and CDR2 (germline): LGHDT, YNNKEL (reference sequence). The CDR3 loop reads CASSRDRVTEAFF. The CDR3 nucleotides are TGTGCCAGCAGCCGGGACAGGGTCACTGAAGCTTTCTTT.

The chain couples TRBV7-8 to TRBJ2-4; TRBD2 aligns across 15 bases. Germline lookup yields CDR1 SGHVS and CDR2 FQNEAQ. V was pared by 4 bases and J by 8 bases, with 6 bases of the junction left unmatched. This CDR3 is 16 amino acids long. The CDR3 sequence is CASSSGLAGGGDIQYF. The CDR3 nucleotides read TGTGCCAGCAGCTCGGGACTAGCGGGGGGCGGAGACATTCAGTACTTC.

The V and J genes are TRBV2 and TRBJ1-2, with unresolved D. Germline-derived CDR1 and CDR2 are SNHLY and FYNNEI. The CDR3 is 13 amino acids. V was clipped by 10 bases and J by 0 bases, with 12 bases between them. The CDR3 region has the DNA TGTGCCACCAGGTCAAGAGCTAACTATGGCTACACCTTC. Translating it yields CATRSRANYGYTF.

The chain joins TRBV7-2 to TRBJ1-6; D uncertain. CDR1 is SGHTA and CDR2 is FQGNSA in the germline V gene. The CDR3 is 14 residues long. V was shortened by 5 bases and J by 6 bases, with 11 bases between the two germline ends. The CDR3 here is CASSPTHANSPLHF. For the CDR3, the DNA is TGTGCCAGCAGCCCGACTCACGCTAATTCACCCCTCCACTTT.

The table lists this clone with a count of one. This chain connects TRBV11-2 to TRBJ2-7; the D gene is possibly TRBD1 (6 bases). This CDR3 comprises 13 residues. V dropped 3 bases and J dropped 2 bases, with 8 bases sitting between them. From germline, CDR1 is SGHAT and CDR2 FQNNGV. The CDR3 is CASSLRTAYEQYF. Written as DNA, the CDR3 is TGTGCCAGCAGCTTGAGGACAGCCTACGAGCAGTACTTC.

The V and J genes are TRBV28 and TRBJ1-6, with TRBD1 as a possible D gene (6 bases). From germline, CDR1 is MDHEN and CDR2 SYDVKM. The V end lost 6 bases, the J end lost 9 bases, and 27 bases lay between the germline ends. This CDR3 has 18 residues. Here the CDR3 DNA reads TGTGCCAGCAGAAGTTTTTCCGGGGGGGCTGGCCCAGGTTCACCCCTCCACTTT. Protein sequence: CASRSFSGGAGPGSPLHF.

This CDR3 is CATTRGGYTEAFF. CDR3 DNA: TGTGCCACCACTCGTGGGGGGTACACTGAAGCTTTCTTT. This sequence joins TRBV24-1 and TRBJ1-1, with a tentative D call TRBD1 (5 bases). The CDR3 has 13 amino acids. The V end lost 8 bases, the J end lost 3 bases, and 12 bases lay between the germline ends. The germline CDR1 and CDR2 sequences are KGHDR and SFDVKD.

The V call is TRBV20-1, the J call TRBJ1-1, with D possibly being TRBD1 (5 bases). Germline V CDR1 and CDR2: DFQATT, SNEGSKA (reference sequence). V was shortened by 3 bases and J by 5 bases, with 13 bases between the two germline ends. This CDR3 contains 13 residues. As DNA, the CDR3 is TGCAGTGCTAGTAGGGGAATCCCGACTGAAGCTTTCTTT. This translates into CSASRGIPTEAFF.

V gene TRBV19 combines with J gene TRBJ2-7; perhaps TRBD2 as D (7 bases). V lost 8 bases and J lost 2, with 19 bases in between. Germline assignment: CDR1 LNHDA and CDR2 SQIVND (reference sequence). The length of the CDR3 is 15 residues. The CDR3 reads CASPPWGGLTYEQYF. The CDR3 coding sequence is TGTGCCAGTCCCCCTTGGGGGGGGCTAACCTACGAGCAGTACTTC.

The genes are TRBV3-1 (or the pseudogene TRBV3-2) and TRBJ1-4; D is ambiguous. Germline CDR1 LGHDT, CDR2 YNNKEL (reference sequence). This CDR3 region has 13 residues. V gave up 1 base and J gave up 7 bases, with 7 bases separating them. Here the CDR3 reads CASSQGQVEKLFF. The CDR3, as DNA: TGTGCCAGCAGCCAAGGGCAGGTTGAAAAACTGTTTTTT.

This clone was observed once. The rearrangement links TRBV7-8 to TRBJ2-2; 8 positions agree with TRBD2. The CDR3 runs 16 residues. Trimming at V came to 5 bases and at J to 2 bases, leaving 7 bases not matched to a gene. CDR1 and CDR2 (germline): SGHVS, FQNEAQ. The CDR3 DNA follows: TGTGCCAGCAGCCCTAGTAGCGGGGTCAACACCGGGGAGCTGTTTTTT. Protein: CASSPSSGVNTGELFF.

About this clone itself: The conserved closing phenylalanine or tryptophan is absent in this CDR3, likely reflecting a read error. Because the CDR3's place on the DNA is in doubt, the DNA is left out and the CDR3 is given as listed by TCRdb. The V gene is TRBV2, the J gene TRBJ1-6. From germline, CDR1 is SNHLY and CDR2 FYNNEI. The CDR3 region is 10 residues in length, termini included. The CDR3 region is CASSDNLLYL.

CDR3 residues: CASSERGSGERNTGELFF. CDR3 DNA sequence: TGTGCCAGCAGCGAGAGGGGTAGCGGAGAAAGGAACACCGGGGAGCTGTTTTTT. This chain joins TRBV7-6 and TRBJ2-2, with D possibly matching TRBD2 (6 bases). Germline-derived CDR1 and CDR2 are SGHVS and FNYEAQ. The V gene lost 5 bases and the J gene lost 1 base, with 20 bases spanning the gap. The CDR3 totals 18 residues.

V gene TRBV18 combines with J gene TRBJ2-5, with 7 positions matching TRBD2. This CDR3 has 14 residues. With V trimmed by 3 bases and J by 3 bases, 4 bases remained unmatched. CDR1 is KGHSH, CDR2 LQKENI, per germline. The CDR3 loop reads CASSPTGTKETQYF. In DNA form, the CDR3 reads TGTGCCAGCTCACCCACCGGGACTAAAGAGACCCAGTACTTC.